This TCR beta chain came from a study of spatial heterogeneity in lung cancer. Time point given: sample taken at primary tumor resection. No cells were sorted before sequencing. The whole RNA sequenced was extracted from tumor, nontumor lung or frozen PBMC. A total of some 70 untreated early-stage non-small cell lung cancer patients served as donors. From germline, CDR1 is PRHDT and CDR2 FYEKMQ (reference sequence). V lost 5 bases and J 9 bases, leaving 14 bases between the germline ends. The length of the CDR3 is 13 residues. TCRdb analysed the 5' RACE reads with MiXCR anew, one entry per CDR3 protein. The data contain roughly 40,000 distinct CDR3 sequences, approximately 6.8% of them singletons.

The chain uses TRBV13 and TRBJ1-5; no clear D gene. The receptor comes from a female donor with early-stage non-small cell lung cancer. Material: PBMCs, obtained at surgery. The CDR3 sequence is CASSLDTTGPQHF. Here the CDR3 DNA reads TGTGCCAGCAGCCTAGACACAACTGGGCCCCAGCATTTT.